These T cell receptor beta chains were read from a single sample in a study of blood T cell repertoires in COVID-19. Profiling relied on immunoSEQ multiplex PCR, and the TCRdb table lists in-frame clones only, not all of them. The sample carries tens of thousands of clones, roughly 80% recorded once. The sample comprised peripheral blood. These TCRs come from a human donor in a cohort sampled during active COVID-19. The CDR3 runs from the conserved cysteine through the conserved F or W. The order of the fields is J gene, V gene, clone size, D gene, CDR3 protein, CDR3 DNA. A D gene is named only where the DNA matches it firmly. Clone size, where shown, is once, few, many, or a class for clones that have expanded.

TRBJ1-6 | TRBV28 | . | . | CASSLDDRRNSPLHF | TGTGCCAGCAGTTTGGATGACAGGAGAAATTCACCCCTCCACTTT
TRBJ1-2 | TRBV3-1/TRBV3-2 | . | TRBD1 | CASSGTGVSGYTF | TGTGCCAGCAGCGGGACAGGGGTGTCCGGCTACACCTTC
TRBJ1-1 | TRBV21-1 | . | . | CASSKARETGGPTEAFF | TGTGCCAGCAGCAAAGCGCGGGAGACAGGAGGGCCCACTGAAGCTTTCTTT
TRBJ1-4 | TRBV9 | . | . | CASSISGERGEKLFF | TGTGCCAGCAGCATTTCCGGGGAAAGAGGTGAAAAACTGTTTTTT
TRBJ2-6 | TRBV6-1 | . | . | CASSEAAPGDLSGANVLTF | TGTGCCAGCAGTGAAGCTGCGCCAGGTGACCTCTCTGGGGCCAACGTCCTGACTTTC
TRBJ1-4 | TRBV5-5 | . | . | CASSLRGGSEKLFF | TGTGCCAGCAGCTTGAGGGGGGGAAGTGAAAAACTGTTTTTT
TRBJ2-7 | TRBV18 | . | . | CASSRGRNAYEQYF | TGTGCCAGCTCACGGGGCAGGAACGCCTACGAGCAGTACTTC
TRBJ1-2 | TRBV28 | few | . | CASSRMGANPGYTF | TGTGCCAGCAGTAGAATGGGGGCCAACCCTGGCTACACCTTC
TRBJ2-2 | TRBV6-5 | . | . | CATLEGTNTGELFF | TGTGCCACCCTAGAGGGAACGAACACCGGGGAGCTGTTTTTT
TRBJ2-2 | TRBV7-2 | . | . | CASSPRENTGELFF | TGTGCCAGCAGCCCCAGGGAAAACACCGGGGAGCTGTTTTTT
TRBJ1-1 | TRBV24-1 | . | TRBD1 | CATAGQVGTEAFF | TGTGCCACCGCGGGACAGGTAGGCACTGAAGCTTTCTTT
TRBJ2-1 | TRBV21-1 | . | . | CASTISEGYNEQFF | TGTGCCAGCACGATTTCGGAGGGATACAATGAGCAGTTCTTC
TRBJ2-1 | TRBV10-3 | . | TRBD2 | CAISESSGRGEFF | TGTGCCATCAGTGAGTCGAGCGGGAGAGGCGAGTTCTTC
TRBJ2-5 | TRBV27 | . | TRBD2 | CASSGKGRGLAGVETQYF | TGTGCCAGCAGTGGAAAGGGGAGGGGACTAGCGGGAGTTGAGACCCAGTACTTC
TRBJ1-5 | TRBV15 | . | . | CATSRGHRYSNQPQHF | TGTGCCACCAGCAGAGGTCACCGCTATAGCAATCAGCCCCAGCATTTT
TRBJ2-7 | TRBV11-2 | . | TRBD1 | CASTSPGTEPYEQYF | TGTGCCAGCACCTCCCCCGGGACAGAGCCCTACGAGCAGTACTTC
TRBJ2-7 | TRBV10-2 | . | TRBD2 | CASRPTSGGSSYEQYF | TGCGCCAGCAGGCCGACTAGCGGGGGTAGCTCCTACGAGCAGTACTTC
TRBJ1-1 | TRBV19 | . | . | CASSLQGRGSEAFF | TGTGCCAGTAGTCTACAGGGAAGGGGATCTGAAGCTTTCTTT
TRBJ2-2 | TRBV7-8 | . | TRBD2 | CASSQRDYGSTGELFF | TGTGCCAGCAGCCAGCGGGACTATGGTAGCACCGGGGAGCTGTTTTTT
TRBJ2-2 | TRBV14 | . | TRBD1 | CASSQVPFTGANTGELFF | TGTGCCAGCAGCCAAGTACCATTTACAGGGGCGAACACCGGGGAGCTGTTTTTT
TRBJ1-4 | TRBV15 | . | . | CATSRDTVREKLFF | TGTGCCACCAGCAGAGATACGGTGAGGGAAAAACTGTTTTTT
TRBJ2-7 | TRBV5-1 | . | TRBD2 | CASSSSAGGGYSYEQYF | TGCGCCAGCAGCTCCTCTGCCGGCGGGGGGTACTCCTACGAGCAGTACTTC
TRBJ1-3 | TRBV6-6 | . | TRBD1 | CASSYRGQGNTIYF | TGTGCCAGCAGTTACAGGGGGCAGGGAAACACCATATATTTT
TRBJ2-2 | TRBV15 | few | . | CATSRASGGTGELFF | TGTGCCACCAGCAGAGCTTCAGGGGGGACCGGGGAGCTGTTTTTT
TRBJ2-1 | TRBV7-8 | once | TRBD2 | CASSLARRLAGVGNEQFF | TGTGCCAGCAGCTTAGCGCGAAGACTAGCAGGAGTAGGGAATGAGCAGTTCTTC
TRBJ2-3 | TRBV3-1/TRBV3-2 | . | . | CASRLSQVGTDTQYF | TGTGCCAGCAGACTGTCCCAGGTTGGGACAGATACGCAGTATTTT
TRBJ2-1 | TRBV11-3 | . | . | CASSLAGLGSYNEQFF | TGTGCCAGCAGCTTAGCCGGCCTCGGGTCCTACAATGAGCAGTTCTTC
TRBJ1-1 | TRBV20-1 | once | TRBD1 | CSASSHRGGTEAFF | TGCAGTGCTAGTTCCCACAGGGGAGGCACTGAAGCTTTCTTT
TRBJ2-1 | TRBV3-1/TRBV3-2 | once | . | CASSQGRSNEQFF | TGTGCCAGCAGCCAAGGTCGTAGCAATGAGCAGTTCTTC
TRBJ2-1 | TRBV4-3 | . | TRBD2 | CASSLLLAGGSSYNEQFF | TGCGCCAGCAGCCTTTTACTAGCGGGAGGGAGCTCCTACAATGAGCAGTTCTTC
TRBJ2-7 | TRBV5-1 | . | TRBD1 | CASSLGWDRGIYEQYF | TGCGCCAGCAGCCTCGGATGGGACAGGGGGATTTACGAGCAGTACTTC
TRBJ2-1 | TRBV20-1 | . | . | CSASVRNEQFF | TGCAGTGCTAGCGTTCGGAATGAGCAGTTCTTC